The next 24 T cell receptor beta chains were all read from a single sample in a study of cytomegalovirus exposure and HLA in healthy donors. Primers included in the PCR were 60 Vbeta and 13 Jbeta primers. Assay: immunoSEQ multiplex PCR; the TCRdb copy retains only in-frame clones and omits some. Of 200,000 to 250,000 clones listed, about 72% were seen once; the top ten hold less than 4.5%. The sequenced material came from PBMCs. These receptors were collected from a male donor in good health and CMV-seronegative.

CDR3 amino acids: CASEDGNQPQHF. The CDR3 region has the DNA TGTGCCAGCGAAGACGGGAATCAGCCCCAGCATTTT. The V call is TRBV6-6, the J call TRBJ1-5; D call uncertain. V lost 8 bases, J lost 4 bases, and 9 bases lay in between. Germline V lookup: CDR1 MNHNY, CDR2 SVGAGI (reference sequence). The CDR3 consists of 12 residues.

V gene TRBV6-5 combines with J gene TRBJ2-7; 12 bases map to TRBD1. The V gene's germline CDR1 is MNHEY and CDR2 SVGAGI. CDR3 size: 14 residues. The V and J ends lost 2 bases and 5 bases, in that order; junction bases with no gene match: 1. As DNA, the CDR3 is TGTGCCAGCAGTTACGGGACAGGGGGCGACGAGCAGTACTTC. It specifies CASSYGTGGDEQYF.

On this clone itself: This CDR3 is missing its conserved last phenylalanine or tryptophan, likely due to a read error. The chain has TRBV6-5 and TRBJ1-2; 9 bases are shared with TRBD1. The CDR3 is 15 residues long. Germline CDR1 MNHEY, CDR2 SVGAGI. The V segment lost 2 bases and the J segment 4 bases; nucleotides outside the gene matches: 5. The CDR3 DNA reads TGTGCCAGCAGTTACAGCGGACAGGGGACCTATGGCTACACCCTC. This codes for CASSYSGQGTYGYTL.

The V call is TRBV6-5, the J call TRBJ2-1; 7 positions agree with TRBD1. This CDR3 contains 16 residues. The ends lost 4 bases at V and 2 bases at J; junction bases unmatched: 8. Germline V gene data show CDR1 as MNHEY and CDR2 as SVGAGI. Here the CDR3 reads CASSFLSGQTYNEQFF. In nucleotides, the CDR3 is TGTGCCAGCAGTTTTTTGTCGGGACAGACCTACAATGAGCAGTTCTTC.

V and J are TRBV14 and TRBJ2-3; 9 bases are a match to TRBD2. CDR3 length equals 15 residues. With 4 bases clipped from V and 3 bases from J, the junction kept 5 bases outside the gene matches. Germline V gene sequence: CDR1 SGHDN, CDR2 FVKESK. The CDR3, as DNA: TGTGCCAGCAGCCTAGCGGGAGTAGGAACAGATACGCAGTATTTT. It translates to CASSLAGVGTDTQYF.

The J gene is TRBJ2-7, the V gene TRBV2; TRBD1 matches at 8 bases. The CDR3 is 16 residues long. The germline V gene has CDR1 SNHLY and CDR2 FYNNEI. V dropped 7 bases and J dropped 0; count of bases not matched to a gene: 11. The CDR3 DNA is TGTGCCAGCATTCCTCCTTGGACAGGGAGCTCCTACGAGCAGTACTTC. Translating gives CASIPPWTGSSYEQYF.

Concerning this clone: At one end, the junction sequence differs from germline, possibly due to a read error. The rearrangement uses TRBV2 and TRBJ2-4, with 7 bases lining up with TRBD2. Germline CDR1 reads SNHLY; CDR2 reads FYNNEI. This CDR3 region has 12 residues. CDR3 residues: CASRGDGPKRAF. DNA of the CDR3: TGTGCCAGCCGGGGGGATGGGCCAAAAAGAGCCTTC.

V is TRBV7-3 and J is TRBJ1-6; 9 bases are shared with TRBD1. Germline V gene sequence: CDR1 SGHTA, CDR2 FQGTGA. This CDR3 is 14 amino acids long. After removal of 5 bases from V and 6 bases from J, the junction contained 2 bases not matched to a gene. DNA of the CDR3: TGTGCCAGCAGCCGGGACAGGGCTAATTCACCCCTCCACTTT. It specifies CASSRDRANSPLHF.

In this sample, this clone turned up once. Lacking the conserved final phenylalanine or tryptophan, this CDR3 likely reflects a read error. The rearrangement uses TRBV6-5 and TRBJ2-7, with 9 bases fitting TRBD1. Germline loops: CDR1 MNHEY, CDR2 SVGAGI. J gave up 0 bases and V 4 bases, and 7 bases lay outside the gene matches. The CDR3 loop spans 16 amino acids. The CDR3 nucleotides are TGTGCCAGCAGTTCCGCCTGGACAGGGGTCTCCTACGAGCAGTACCTC. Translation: CASSSAWTGVSYEQYL.

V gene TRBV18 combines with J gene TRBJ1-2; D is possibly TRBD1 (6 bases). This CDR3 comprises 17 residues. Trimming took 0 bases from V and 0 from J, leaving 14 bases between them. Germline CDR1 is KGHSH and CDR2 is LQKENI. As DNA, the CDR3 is TGTGCCAGCTCACCACCGGTACAGGGCAGAGCTAACTATGGCTACACCTTC. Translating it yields CASSPPVQGRANYGYTF.

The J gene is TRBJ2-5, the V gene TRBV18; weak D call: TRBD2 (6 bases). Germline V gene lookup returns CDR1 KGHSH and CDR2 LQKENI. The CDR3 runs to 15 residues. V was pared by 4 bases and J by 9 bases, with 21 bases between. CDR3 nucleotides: TGTGCCAGCTCACGCCCGGGACTTCTTCTGGGGGCCCAGTACTTC. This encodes CASSRPGLLLGAQYF.

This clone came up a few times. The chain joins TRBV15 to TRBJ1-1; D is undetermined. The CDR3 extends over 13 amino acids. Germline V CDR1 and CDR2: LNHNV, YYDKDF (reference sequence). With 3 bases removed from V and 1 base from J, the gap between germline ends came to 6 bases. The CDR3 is CATSSGQNTEAFF. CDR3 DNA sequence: TGTGCCACCAGCAGTGGGCAGAACACTGAAGCTTTCTTT.

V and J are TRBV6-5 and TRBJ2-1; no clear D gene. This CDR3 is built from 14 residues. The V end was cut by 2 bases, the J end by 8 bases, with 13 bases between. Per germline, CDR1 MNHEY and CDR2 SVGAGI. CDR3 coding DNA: TGTGCCAGCAGTTACGCGGTGAAGTCAGATGAGCAGTTCTTC. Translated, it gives CASSYAVKSDEQFF.

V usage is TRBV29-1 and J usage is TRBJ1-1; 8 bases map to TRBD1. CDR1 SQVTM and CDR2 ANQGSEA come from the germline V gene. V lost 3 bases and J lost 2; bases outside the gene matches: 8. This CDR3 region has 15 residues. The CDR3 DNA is TGCAGCGTTGACGCGACAGGGGTCGGAAACACTGAAGCTTTCTTT. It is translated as CSVDATGVGNTEAFF.

The CDR3 region is CAWSVGRDSLSAPLHF. Here the CDR3 DNA reads TGTGCCTGGAGTGTAGGTCGGGACAGTCTCTCGGCACCCCTCCACTTT. The V and J genes are TRBV30 and TRBJ1-6; 7 positions match TRBD1. This CDR3 comprises 16 residues. Germline-derived CDR1 and CDR2 are GTSNPN and SVGIG (reference sequence). V trimming: 0 bases; J trimming: 11 bases; junction bases outside the gene matches: 13.

The CDR3 spells CASSKRRGGGETQYF. CDR3 sequence (DNA): TGTGCCAGCTCCAAGAGAAGGGGAGGAGGAGAGACCCAGTACTTC. The chain couples TRBV18 to TRBJ2-5, with D tentatively TRBD2 (6 bases). Germline V lookup: CDR1 KGHSH, CDR2 LQKENI. Trimming removed 6 bases from V and 4 bases from J, with 18 bases in between. The length of the CDR3 is 15 residues.

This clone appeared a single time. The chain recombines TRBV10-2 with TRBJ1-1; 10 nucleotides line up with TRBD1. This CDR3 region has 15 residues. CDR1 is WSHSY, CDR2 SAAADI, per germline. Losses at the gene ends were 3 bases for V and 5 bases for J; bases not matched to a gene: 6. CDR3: CASSDYRTGGTEAFF. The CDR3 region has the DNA TGCGCCAGCAGTGATTATAGGACAGGGGGAACTGAAGCTTTCTTT.

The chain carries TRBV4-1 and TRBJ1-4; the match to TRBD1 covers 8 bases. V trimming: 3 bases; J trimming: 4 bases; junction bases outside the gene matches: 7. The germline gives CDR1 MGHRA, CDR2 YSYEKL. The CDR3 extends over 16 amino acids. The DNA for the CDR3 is TGCGCCAGCAGCCAGAAGACAGGGGCCGATAATGAAAAACTGTTTTTT. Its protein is CASSQKTGADNEKLFF.

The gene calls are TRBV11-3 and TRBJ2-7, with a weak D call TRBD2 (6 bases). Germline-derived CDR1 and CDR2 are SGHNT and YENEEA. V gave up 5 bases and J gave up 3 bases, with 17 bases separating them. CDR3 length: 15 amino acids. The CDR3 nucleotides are TGTGCCAGCAGCCCCCGGGGCGGGGTAGACTACGAGCAGTACTTC. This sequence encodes CASSPRGGVDYEQYF.

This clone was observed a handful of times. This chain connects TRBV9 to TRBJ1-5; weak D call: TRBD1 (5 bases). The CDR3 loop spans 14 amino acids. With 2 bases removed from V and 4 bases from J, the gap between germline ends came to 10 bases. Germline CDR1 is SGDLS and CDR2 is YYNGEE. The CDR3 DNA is TGTGCCAGCAGCGTTGGAGGGGCGAATCAGCCCCAGCATTTT. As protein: CASSVGGANQPQHF.

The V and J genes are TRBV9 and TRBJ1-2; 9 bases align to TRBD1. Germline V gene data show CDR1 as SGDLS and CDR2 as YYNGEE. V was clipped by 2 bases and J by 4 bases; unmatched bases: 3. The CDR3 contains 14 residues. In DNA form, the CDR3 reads TGTGCCAGCAGCGTCGGGACAGGGTCCTATGGCTACACCTTC. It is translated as CASSVGTGSYGYTF.

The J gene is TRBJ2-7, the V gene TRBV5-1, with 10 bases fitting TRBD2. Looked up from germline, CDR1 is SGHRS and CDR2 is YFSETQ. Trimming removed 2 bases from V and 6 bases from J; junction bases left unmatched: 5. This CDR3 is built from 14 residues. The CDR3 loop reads CASSLPSGSPEQYF. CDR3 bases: TGCGCCAGCAGCTTACCTAGCGGGAGTCCCGAGCAGTACTTC.

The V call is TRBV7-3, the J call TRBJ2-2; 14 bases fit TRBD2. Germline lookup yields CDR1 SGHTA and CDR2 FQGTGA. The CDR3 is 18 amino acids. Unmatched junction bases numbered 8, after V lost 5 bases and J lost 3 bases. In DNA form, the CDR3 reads TGTGCCAGCAGCCCGCCGGGACTAGCGGGAGTAGACACCGGGGAGCTGTTTTTT. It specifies CASSPPGLAGVDTGELFF.

The CDR3 loop is CASSSRTSGRGYEQYF. The CDR3 DNA reads as TGTGCCAGCAGCAGTAGGACTAGCGGGAGGGGCTACGAGCAGTACTTC. V is TRBV27 and J is TRBJ2-7, with 15 bases lining up with TRBD2. V lost 6 bases and J lost 3; bases outside the gene matches: 6. This CDR3 region has 16 residues. Germline values: CDR1 MNHEY, CDR2 SMNVEV (reference sequence).